This T cell receptor beta chain was recovered during a study of shared clonotypes between healthy human individuals. In the study overall: Ranging from 18 to 49 in age, donors were a couple of women and a few men. Points from the study as a whole: Since donors were few, the genetic and exposure-history diversity represented was limited.

The germline CDR1 and CDR2 sequences are SGHAT and FQNNGV. The CDR3 is 14 amino acids. V lost 0 bases and J lost 6, with 11 bases in between. Assay execution took place at the deep level. The table came from immunoSEQ multiplex PCR; TCRdb's copy has only in-frame clones and leaves some out. The repertoire holds 400,000 to 500,000 clones, with 76% as singletons. As to this clone: Its antigen remains unknown.

Sequences were obtained from PBMCs. The V and J genes are TRBV11-2 and TRBJ1-2; maybe TRBD1 (6 bases). The TCR originated in a woman aged 40 to 50 in good health. Some clones in this sample may be carry-over from other donors' samples. In nucleotides, the CDR3 is TGTGCCAGCAGCTTAGATCGAGCAGGGGATGGCTACACCTTC. Its translation: CASSLDRAGDGYTF.